The present T cell receptor beta chain was sequenced within a study of vaccination effects on CD4 cells after COVID-19. This CDR3 has 16 amino acids. The V gene end was trimmed by 0 bases and the J gene end by 8 bases; junction bases not matched to a gene: 11. CDR1 and CDR2 from the germline V gene are SGDLS and YYNGEE. Clones were read by immunoSEQ multiplex PCR, and TCRdb kept only the in-frame ones, dropping some. This sample has about 73,000 clones, with around 79% found just once. Comments on this clone: Its antigen is currently unknown.

Before sequencing took place, the ViraFEST assay used viral peptide pools to expand antigen-specific CD4+ T cells. Cells that had been cultured for nine to eleven days were the source of isolated CD4+ T cells. Among the vaccine recipients, none had a prior SARS-CoV-2 infection, and nucleocapsid antibodies were negative. The authors exchanged half the medium for IL-2 medium on days 3 and 7. The J gene is TRBJ2-1, the V gene TRBV9; 7 bases agree with TRBD2. Sequencing used CD4+ T cells from PBMCs cultured with HCoV-NL63 spike peptides, obtained before COVID-19 vaccination. This TCR was recovered from a human donor who received a COVID-19 vaccine. In DNA, the CDR3 is TGTGCCAGCAGCGTAGAGGGTTTAGGACTAGGTTATGAGCAGTTCTTC. It encodes CASSVEGLGLGYEQFF.